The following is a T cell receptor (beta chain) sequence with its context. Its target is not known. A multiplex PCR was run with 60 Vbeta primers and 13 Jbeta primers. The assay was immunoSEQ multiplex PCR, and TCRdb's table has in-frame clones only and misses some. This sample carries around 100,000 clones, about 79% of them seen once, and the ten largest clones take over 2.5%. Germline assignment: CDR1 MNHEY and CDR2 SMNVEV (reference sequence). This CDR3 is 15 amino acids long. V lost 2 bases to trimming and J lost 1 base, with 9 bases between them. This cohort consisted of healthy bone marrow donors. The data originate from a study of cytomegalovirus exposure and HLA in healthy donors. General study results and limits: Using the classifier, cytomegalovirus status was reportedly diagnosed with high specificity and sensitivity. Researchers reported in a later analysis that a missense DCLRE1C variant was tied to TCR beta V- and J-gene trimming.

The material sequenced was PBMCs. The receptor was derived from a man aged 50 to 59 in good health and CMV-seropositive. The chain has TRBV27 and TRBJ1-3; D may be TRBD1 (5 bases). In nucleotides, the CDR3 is TGTGCCAGCAGTTTAGACCGACAGTCTGGAAACACCATATATTTT. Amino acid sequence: CASSLDRQSGNTIYF.